The source of this T cell receptor (beta chain) is a study of shared clonotypes between healthy human individuals. Terminally differentiated effector memory CD45RA+ cells were excluded by CCR7 positive selection of CD45RO-negative cells. Germline assignment: CDR1 SGHRS and CDR2 YFSETQ. V dropped 4 bases and J dropped 3 bases, with 23 bases sitting between them. The CDR3 is made up of 17 amino acids. Here immunoSEQ multiplex PCR was the method, and the copy in TCRdb shows in-frame clones only, minus some. Among about 2,100,000 clones, about 92% were seen once, and the ten largest hold more than 1.5%. Specimen: naive CD8+ T cells from PBMCs. This chain links TRBV5-1 with TRBJ2-7; a weak D match, TRBD2 (6 bases). The clonotype comes from a man younger than 35 in good health. Some clones in this sample may be carry-over from other donors' samples. The CDR3 loop is CASSRLLGVAEDYEQYF. DNA of the CDR3: TGCGCCAGCAGCCGACTCCTCGGGGTAGCGGAGGACTACGAGCAGTACTTC.